This is a list of T cell receptor beta chains from one sample in a study of cytomegalovirus exposure and HLA in healthy donors. This table comes from immunoSEQ multiplex PCR, and its TCRdb copy is limited to in-frame clones, with some not included. This sample has over 200,000 clones; approximately 82% occur once, and the top ten carry 0.5% to 0.7%. What was sequenced was PBMCs. The receptors stem from a woman aged 40-49 years in good health and CMV-seronegative. The CDR3 runs from the conserved cysteine through the conserved F or W. D genes are given only for firm matches. Not every row has a clone size; where given, it reads once, few, many or a size class.

D	size	V	J	CDR3	DNA
TRBD1	-	TRBV2	TRBJ1-2	CASRVPGQGPGGGYTF	TGTGCCAGCAGAGTCCCGGGACAGGGCCCGGGTGGTGGCTACACCTTC
TRBD1	-	TRBV10-3	TRBJ1-1	CAISGQGTNTEAFF	TGTGCCATCAGTGGACAGGGGACGAACACTGAAGCTTTCTTT
-	few	TRBV5-1	TRBJ2-6	CASSYDNSGANVLTF	TGCGCCAGCAGCTACGACAACTCTGGGGCCAACGTCCTGACTTTC
-	-	TRBV2	TRBJ2-5	CASSDGGQETQYF	TGTGCCAGCAGTGACGGGGGACAAGAGACCCAGTACTTC
TRBD2	few	TRBV5-4	TRBJ2-1	CASSLDQRGYNEQFF	TGTGCCAGCAGCTTGGACCAGCGGGGTTACAATGAGCAGTTCTTC
-	-	TRBV9	TRBJ1-5	CASSAGQSNQPQHF	TGTGCCAGCAGCGCCGGACAGAGCAATCAGCCCCAGCATTTT
TRBD1	-	TRBV25-1	TRBJ2-1	CASSTRDRGLSYNEQFF	TGTGCCAGCAGTACTCGGGACAGGGGTTTGTCCTACAATGAGCAGTTCTTC
-	-	TRBV11-2	TRBJ2-7	CASSPVFPLRDGYEQYF	TGTGCCAGCAGCCCCGTATTTCCGCTCAGGGATGGCTACGAGCAGTACTTC
-	-	TRBV5-4	TRBJ1-4	CASSLGRVDGNEKLFF	TGTGCCAGCAGCTTGGGCAGGGTGGATGGTAATGAAAAACTGTTTTTT
TRBD1	-	TRBV19	TRBJ2-7	CASGPGQGRDEQYF	TGTGCCAGTGGGCCGGGACAGGGGCGGGACGAGCAGTACTTC
TRBD2	once	TRBV6-6	TRBJ2-5	CASTSGLAGVETQYF	TGTGCCAGCACTAGCGGCCTAGCGGGGGTAGAGACCCAGTACTTC
TRBD2	-	TRBV7-9	TRBJ2-5	CASSFREGETQYF	TGTGCCAGCAGCTTCCGGGAGGGAGAGACCCAGTACTTC
-	-	TRBV28	TRBJ2-5	CASSLPGETQYF	TGTGCCAGCAGTTTGCCCGGTGAGACCCAGTACTTC
TRBD1	-	TRBV2	TRBJ1-6	CATEDRGLSPLHF	TGTGCCACCGAAGACAGGGGGCTTTCACCCCTCCACTTT
-	-	TRBV2	TRBJ1-5	CASSEQGPDQPQHF	TGTGCCAGCAGTGAACAGGGTCCCGATCAGCCCCAGCATTTT
TRBD1	-	TRBV7-6	TRBJ2-1	CASSLTRPQGPLNMDEQFF	TGTGCCAGCAGCTTAACAAGACCACAGGGGCCCCTTAACATGGATGAGCAGTTCTTC
-	-	TRBV6-5	TRBJ1-6	CASSYREGYNSPLHF	TGTGCCAGCAGTTACAGGGAGGGGTATAATTCACCCCTCCACTTT
TRBD1	-	TRBV27	TRBJ1-5	CASSLYPGTGAGNQPQHF	TGTGCCAGCAGTTTATATCCGGGGACAGGCGCCGGCAATCAGCCCCAGCATTTT
TRBD1	-	TRBV4-1	TRBJ2-7	CASSLLDRGLDEQYF	TGCGCCAGCAGCCTACTTGACAGGGGGCTCGACGAGCAGTACTTC
-	few	TRBV2	TRBJ2-6	CASSDVQSGANVLTF	TGTGCCAGCAGTGACGTTCAGTCTGGGGCCAACGTCCTGACTTTC
TRBD1	-	TRBV6-5	TRBJ1-2	CASSRDRSLYGYTF	TGTGCCAGCAGCCGGGACAGGAGCCTCTATGGCTACACCTTC
TRBD1	-	TRBV7-9	TRBJ1-4	CASSWGTGRRTNEKLFF	TGTGCCAGCAGCTGGGGGACAGGGAGAAGGACTAATGAAAAACTGTTTTTT
-	-	TRBV28	TRBJ1-5	CASSLTASNQPQHF	TGTGCCAGCAGCTTGACAGCATCTAATCAGCCCCAGCATTTT
-	few	TRBV5-1	TRBJ1-4	CASSHGISGEKLFF	TGCGCCAGCAGCCACGGAATCTCAGGGGAAAAACTGTTTTTT
-	-	TRBV7-7	TRBJ2-2	CASSLEGFVGELFF	TGTGCTAGCAGCTTAGAGGGGTTCGTCGGGGAGCTGTTTTTT
-	-	TRBV6-5	TRBJ2-1	CASKQRGATYNEQFF	TGTGCCAGCAAACAACGGGGGGCAACCTACAATGAGCAGTTCTTC
TRBD1	-	TRBV28	TRBJ2-7	CASSFNRFQGAILSYEQYF	TGTGCCAGCAGTTTCAATCGTTTCCAGGGGGCAATTTTATCCTACGAGCAGTACTTC
-	-	TRBV28	TRBJ1-2	CASSPAGGGEWQAYGYTF	TGTGCCAGCAGCCCCGCCGGAGGAGGGGAATGGCAGGCCTATGGCTACACCTTC
TRBD1	-	TRBV9	TRBJ1-2	CASSGVGGQGNGYTF	TGTGCCAGCAGCGGCGTGGGAGGACAGGGGAATGGCTACACCTTC
-	-	TRBV9	TRBJ1-2	CASSATTAANYGHTF	TGTGCCAGCAGCGCCACCACAGCGGCTAACTATGGCCACACCTTC
-	few	TRBV6-5	TRBJ1-1	CASSYSSSTQTEAFF	TGTGCCAGCAGTTACTCGTCCAGTACCCAAACTGAAGCTTTCTTT
-	-	TRBV5-1	TRBJ2-1	CASSLTTLEGNEQFF	TGCGCCAGCAGCTTGACGACCCTCGAGGGCAATGAGCAGTTCTTC
-	-	TRBV19	TRBJ2-2	CASSNAGAQGELFF	TGTGCCAGTAGTAACGCCGGTGCACAGGGGGAGCTGTTTTTT
-	few	TRBV27	TRBJ1-2	CASSHQGTSFYGYTF	TGTGCCAGCAGTCACCAGGGGACCTCGTTCTATGGCTACACCTTC
TRBD1	-	TRBV11-3	TRBJ1-4	CASSLEGRVPGGEKLFF	TGTGCCAGCAGCTTAGAGGGGCGGGTCCCAGGGGGTGAAAAACTGTTTTTT
-	-	TRBV2	TRBJ1-1	CASMGRGMNTEAFF	TGTGCCAGCATGGGGAGAGGTATGAACACTGAAGCTTTCTTT
-	-	TRBV7-2	TRBJ2-5	CASSVGIHQETQYF	TGTGCCAGCAGCGTCGGGATCCACCAAGAGACCCAGTACTTC
TRBD2	-	TRBV15	TRBJ2-1	CATSVRAGLVNEQFF	TGTGCCACCAGCGTTAGAGCGGGGTTGGTTAATGAGCAGTTCTTC
-	few	TRBV19	TRBJ1-1	CASSMNSGTEAFF	TGTGCCAGTAGTATGAACAGCGGCACTGAAGCTTTCTTT
TRBD1	-	TRBV5-4	TRBJ2-5	CASSLGGPRDSLETQYF	TGTGCCAGCAGCTTGGGGGGGCCTCGGGACAGCCTAGAGACCCAGTACTTC
-	once	TRBV7-2	TRBJ2-7	CASSFKGSGEQYF	TGTGCCAGCAGCTTTAAAGGGAGCGGCGAGCAGTACTTC
TRBD1	-	TRBV19	TRBJ2-7	CASSIQGAGEQYF	TGTGCCAGTAGTATCCAGGGGGCAGGGGAGCAGTACTTC
TRBD1	-	TRBV6-4	TRBJ1-1	CASSADRGGGEAFF	TGTGCCAGCAGCGCCGACAGGGGGGGAGGTGAAGCTTTCTTT
-	-	TRBV27	TRBJ2-7	CASASQGISYEQYF	TGTGCCAGCGCCTCTCAGGGAATCTCCTACGAGCAGTACTTC